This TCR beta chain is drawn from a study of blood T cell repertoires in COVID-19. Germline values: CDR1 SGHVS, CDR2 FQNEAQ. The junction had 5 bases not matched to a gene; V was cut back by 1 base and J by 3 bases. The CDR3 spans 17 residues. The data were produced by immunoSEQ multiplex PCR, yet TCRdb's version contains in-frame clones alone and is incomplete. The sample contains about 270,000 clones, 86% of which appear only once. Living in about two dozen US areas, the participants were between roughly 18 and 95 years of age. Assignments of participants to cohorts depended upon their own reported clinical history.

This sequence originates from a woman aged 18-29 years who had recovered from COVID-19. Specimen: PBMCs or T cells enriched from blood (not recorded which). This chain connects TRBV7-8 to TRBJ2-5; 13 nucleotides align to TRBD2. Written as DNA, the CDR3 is TGTGCCAGCAGCTTAGGTCCGGGACTAGCGGGGAAAGAGACCCAGTACTTC. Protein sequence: CASSLGPGLAGKETQYF.